Below are 6 T cell receptor beta chains sequenced from a single sample in a study of blood T cells in healthy people across ages. The use of a sample-barcoded 5' primer and a J-beta primer mix characterized a second PCR of about 7 to 12 cycles. Using its own MiXCR run on the 5' RACE reads, TCRdb lists one record per CDR3 protein. In the table there are 750,000 to 950,000 distinct CDR3 sequences, about 26% of which are singletons. The sample was also linked to a second study, of T cells of mothers and their children.

Input material: blood. The receptors were sampled from a boy between 10 and 17 years old in good health.

The chain recombines TRBV7-9 with TRBJ2-5; D gene ambiguous. The germline V gene has CDR1 SEHNR and CDR2 FQNEAQ (reference sequence). The CDR3 has 16 residues. With 1 base removed from V and 2 bases from J, the gap between germline ends came to 14 bases. In nucleotides, the CDR3 is TGTGCCAGCAGCTTAGGCCAGAAGGGAATACAAGAGACCCAGTACTTC. It is translated as CASSLGQKGIQETQYF.

This clonotype was counted a few times. V is TRBV5-1 and J is TRBJ2-7; possibly TRBD1 for D (5 bases). Per the germline V gene, CDR1 is SGHRS and CDR2 is YFSETQ. Trimming cost V 0 bases and J 3 bases, with 10 bases left between them. The CDR3 spans 14 residues. The CDR3 region has the DNA TGCGCCAGCAGCTTGGACGGACACTACTACGAGCAGTACTTC. It encodes CASSLDGHYYEQYF.

Turning to this clonotype: Sequence at one end of the junction differs from germline and may be a read error. This chain links TRBV10-3 with TRBJ1-2; weak D call: TRBD1 (5 bases). The CDR3 loop spans 13 amino acids. CDR1 is ENHRY and CDR2 is SYGVKD in the germline V gene. The CDR3 nucleotides are TGTGCCATCCCCCGCCAGGGTAACTACGGCTACACCTTC. This codes for CAIPRQGNYGYTF.

V and J are TRBV4-1 and TRBJ1-5, with a tentative D call TRBD1 (5 bases). Germline lookup yields CDR1 MGHRA and CDR2 YSYEKL. The ends were cut back, 3 bases at V and 4 bases at J, with 16 bases in the middle. The CDR3 spans 16 residues. The CDR3 bases are TGCGCCAGCAGCCAGGAATTTCGACAGACTAATCAGCCCCAGCATTTT. Translation: CASSQEFRQTNQPQHF.

The chain is built from TRBV25-1 and TRBJ2-7; D is uncertain. Germline assignment: CDR1 MGHDK and CDR2 SYGVNS. Trimming shortened V by 3 bases and J by 0 bases, and 9 bases separated the two germline ends. The CDR3 has 14 residues. This CDR3 is CASSDSLSSYEQYF. CDR3 DNA: TGTGCCAGCAGTGACAGCCTGAGCTCCTACGAGCAGTACTTC.

This clonotype was seen a few times. The chain couples TRBV5-1 to TRBJ1-4, with D perhaps TRBD1 (5 bases). Trimming left V 0 bases short and J 8 bases short, with 11 bases between. This CDR3 has 14 amino acids. CDR1 and CDR2 from the germline V gene are SGHRS and YFSETQ. The CDR3 is CASSLAGRTEKLFF. The CDR3 nucleotides are TGCGCCAGCAGCTTGGCAGGGCGGACCGAAAAACTGTTTTTT.